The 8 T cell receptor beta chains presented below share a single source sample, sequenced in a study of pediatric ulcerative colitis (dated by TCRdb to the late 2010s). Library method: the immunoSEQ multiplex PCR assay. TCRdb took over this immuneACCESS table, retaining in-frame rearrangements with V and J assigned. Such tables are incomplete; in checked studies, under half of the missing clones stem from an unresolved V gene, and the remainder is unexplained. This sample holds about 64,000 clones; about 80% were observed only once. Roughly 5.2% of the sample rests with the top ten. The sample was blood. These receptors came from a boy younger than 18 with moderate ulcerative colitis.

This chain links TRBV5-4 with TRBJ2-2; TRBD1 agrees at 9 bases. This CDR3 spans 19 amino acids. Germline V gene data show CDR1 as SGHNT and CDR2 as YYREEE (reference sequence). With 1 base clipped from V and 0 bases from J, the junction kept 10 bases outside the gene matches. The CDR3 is CASSLIIDRGNSNTGELFF. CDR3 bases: TGTGCCAGCAGCTTGATCATTGACAGGGGGAACTCGAACACCGGGGAGCTGTTTTTT.

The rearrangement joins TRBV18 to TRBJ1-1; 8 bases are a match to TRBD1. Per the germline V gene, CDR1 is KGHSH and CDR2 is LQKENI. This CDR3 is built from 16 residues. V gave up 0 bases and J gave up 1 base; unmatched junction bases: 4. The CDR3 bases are TGTGCCAGCTCACCACCTCCAGGGGGCTGGAACACTGAAGCTTTCTTT. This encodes CASSPPPGGWNTEAFF.

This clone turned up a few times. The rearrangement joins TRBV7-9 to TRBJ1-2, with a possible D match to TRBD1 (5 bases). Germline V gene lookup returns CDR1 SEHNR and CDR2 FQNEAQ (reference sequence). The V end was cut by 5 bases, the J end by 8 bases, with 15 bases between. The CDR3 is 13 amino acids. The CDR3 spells CASSNPQGTGYTF. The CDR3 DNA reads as TGTGCCAGCAGCAACCCTCAGGGTACGGGCTACACCTTC.

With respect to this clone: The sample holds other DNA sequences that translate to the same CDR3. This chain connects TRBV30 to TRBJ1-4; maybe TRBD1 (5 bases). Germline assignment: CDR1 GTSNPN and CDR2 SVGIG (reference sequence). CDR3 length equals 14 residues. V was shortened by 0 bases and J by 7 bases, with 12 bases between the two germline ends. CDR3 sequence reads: CAWSVQGGGEKLFF. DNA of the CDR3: TGTGCCTGGAGTGTCCAGGGAGGTGGTGAAAAACTGTTTTTT.

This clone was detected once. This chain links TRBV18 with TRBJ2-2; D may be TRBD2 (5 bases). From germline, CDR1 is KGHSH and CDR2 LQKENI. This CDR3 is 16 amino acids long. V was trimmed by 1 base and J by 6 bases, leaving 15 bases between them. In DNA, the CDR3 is TGTGCCAGCTCACCACTCTCGCGGACCGGGGCCGGGGAGCTGTTTTTT. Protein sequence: CASSPLSRTGAGELFF.

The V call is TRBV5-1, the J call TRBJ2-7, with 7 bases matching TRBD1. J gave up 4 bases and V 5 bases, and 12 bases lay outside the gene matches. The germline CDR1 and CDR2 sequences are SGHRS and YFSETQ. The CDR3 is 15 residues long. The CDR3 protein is CASSFPDRASYEQYF. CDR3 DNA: TGCGCCAGCAGTTTCCCCGACAGGGCTTCGTACGAGCAGTACTTC.

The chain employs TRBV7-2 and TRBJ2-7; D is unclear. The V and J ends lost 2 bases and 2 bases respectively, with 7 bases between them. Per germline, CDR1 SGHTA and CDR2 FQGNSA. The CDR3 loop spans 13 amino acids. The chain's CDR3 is CASSLKPAYEQYF. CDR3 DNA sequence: TGTGCCAGCAGCTTAAAACCAGCCTACGAGCAGTACTTC.

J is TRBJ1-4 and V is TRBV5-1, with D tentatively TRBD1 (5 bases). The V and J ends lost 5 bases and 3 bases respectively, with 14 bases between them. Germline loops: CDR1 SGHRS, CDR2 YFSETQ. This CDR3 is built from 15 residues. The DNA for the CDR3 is TGCGCCAGCAGGGGACGTATCGGGGCTAATGAAAAACTGTTTTTT. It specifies CASRGRIGANEKLFF.